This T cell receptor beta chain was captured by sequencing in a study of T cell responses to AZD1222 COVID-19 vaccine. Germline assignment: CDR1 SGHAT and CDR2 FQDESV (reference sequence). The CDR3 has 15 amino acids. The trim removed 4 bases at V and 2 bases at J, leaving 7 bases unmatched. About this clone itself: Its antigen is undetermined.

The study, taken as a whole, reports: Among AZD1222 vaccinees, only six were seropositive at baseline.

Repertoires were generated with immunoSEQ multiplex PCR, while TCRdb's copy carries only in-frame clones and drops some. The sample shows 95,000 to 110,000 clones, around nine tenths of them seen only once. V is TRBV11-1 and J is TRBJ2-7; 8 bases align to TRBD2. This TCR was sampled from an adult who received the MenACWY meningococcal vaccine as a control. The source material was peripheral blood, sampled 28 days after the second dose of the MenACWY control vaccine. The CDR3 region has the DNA TGTGCCAGCAGCTCCTGGGCGGGGGGAGCCTACGAGCAGTACTTC. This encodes CASSSWAGGAYEQYF. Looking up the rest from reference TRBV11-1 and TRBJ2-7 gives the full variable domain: EAEVAQSPRYKITEKSQAVAFWCDPISGHATLYWYRQILGQGPELLVQFQDESVVDDSQLPKDRFSAERLKGVDSTLKIQPAELGDSAMYLCASSSWAGGAYEQYFGPGTRLTVT.